The TCR beta chain under discussion was sequenced for a study of cytomegalovirus exposure and HLA in healthy donors. Broader study findings: Later analysis indicated greater clonal expansion among HLA-associated TCR beta chains than among equally common other chains. What TCR beta sequences reportedly achieved was accurate prediction of HLA-A and HLA-B alleles in most subjects.

Both 60 Vbeta primers and 13 Jbeta primers went into the PCR. Using immunoSEQ multiplex PCR, the repertoire was profiled, and TCRdb retains in-frame clones only, with some absent. The table lists about 200,000 clones, around 83% of them singletons. This clone has only one observation. Its antigen is as yet unknown. This receptor was taken from a woman younger than 30 in good health and CMV-seronegative. Sequencing was carried out using PBMCs.

The CDR3 is CASSSTLAGFRNEQFF. CDR3 DNA: TGCGCCAGCAGCTCGACCTTAGCGGGCTTCAGGAATGAGCAGTTCTTC. The chain employs TRBV5-1 and TRBJ2-1, with 7 bases fitting TRBD2. Per the germline V gene, CDR1 is SGHRS and CDR2 is YFSETQ. V trimming: 3 bases; J trimming: 7 bases; junction bases outside the gene matches: 13. The CDR3 loop spans 16 amino acids. Drawing the rest from reference TRBV5-1 and TRBJ2-1, the complete variable domain is KAGVTQTPRYLIKTRGQQVTLSCSPISGHRSVSWYQQTPGQGLQFLFEYFSETQRNKGNFPGRFSGRQFSNSRSEMNVSTLELGDSALYLCASSSTLAGFRNEQFFGPGTRLTVL.